This T cell receptor (beta chain) is drawn from a study of beta chain features in type 1 diabetes. Study observations and caveats: Moderately but significantly shorter TCRB CDR3s were found in Type 1 diabetes patients in all four CD4+ subsets.

As concerns this clone: Its target is unknown.

What was sequenced were expressed TCRB transcripts, since all of the isolated RNA had been reverse transcribed. TCRdb's table, derived via immunoSEQ multiplex PCR, lists solely in-frame clones and lacks some. The table has 350,000 to 450,000 clones, 10% to 15% seen once. Germline CDR1 reads MNHEY; CDR2 reads SVGAGI. The V end was cut by 2 bases, the J end by 10 bases, with 14 bases between. CDR3 length equals 13 residues. The genes are TRBV6-5 and TRBJ1-1, with D tentatively TRBD1 (5 bases). The sequencing input was naive CD4+ T cells from blood. The receptor comes from a woman aged 18-35 years with type 1 diabetes. The CDR3: CASSYRRGGGAFF. DNA of the CDR3: TGTGCCAGCAGTTACCGGCGGGGTGGGGGAGCTTTCTTT.